This TCR beta chain was recovered during a study of T cells in Graves' hyperthyroidism and ophthalmopathy. Turning to the study itself: The authors collected peripheral blood at initial diagnosis, before any treatment.

Study observations and caveats: Ophthalmopathy prediction by the model preceded onset by a median roughly 6.3 months. Blood also contained most expanded thyroid clonotypes above 0.001.

Comments on this clonotype: As yet, its antigen is unknown. The junction and the germline gene differ at one end; a read error may be behind it.

The authors obtained PBMCs from roughly 10 ml of fresh peripheral blood. The germline gives CDR1 LNHNV, CDR2 YYDKDF (reference sequence). The CDR3 totals 14 residues. TCR beta CDR3 regions were amplified from RNA transcripts. During a first-round RT-PCR of the TCR CDR3, the HTBI primer set was used. TCRdb reanalysed the multiplex PCR reads using MiXCR and keeps one entry per CDR3 protein. The sample contains around 520,000 distinct CDR3 sequences, about 15% of which appear only once. The chain uses TRBV15 and TRBJ1-1; TRBD1 is a possible D gene (5 bases). Sequenced input: blood. This sequence originates from a woman between 18 and 29 years old with Graves' hyperthyroidism. The CDR3, as DNA: TGTACCACCAGCAGAGACCCGACAGCCACTGAAGCTTTCTTT. It translates to CTTSRDPTATEAFF. Based on the CDR3 plus reference TRBV15 and TRBJ1-1, the full variable domain is DAMVIQNPRYQVTQFGKPVTLSCSQTLNHNVMYWYQQKSSQAPKLLFHYYDKDFNNEADTPDNFQSRRPNTSFCFLDIRSPGLGDTAMYLCTTSRDPTATEAFFGQGTRLTVV.